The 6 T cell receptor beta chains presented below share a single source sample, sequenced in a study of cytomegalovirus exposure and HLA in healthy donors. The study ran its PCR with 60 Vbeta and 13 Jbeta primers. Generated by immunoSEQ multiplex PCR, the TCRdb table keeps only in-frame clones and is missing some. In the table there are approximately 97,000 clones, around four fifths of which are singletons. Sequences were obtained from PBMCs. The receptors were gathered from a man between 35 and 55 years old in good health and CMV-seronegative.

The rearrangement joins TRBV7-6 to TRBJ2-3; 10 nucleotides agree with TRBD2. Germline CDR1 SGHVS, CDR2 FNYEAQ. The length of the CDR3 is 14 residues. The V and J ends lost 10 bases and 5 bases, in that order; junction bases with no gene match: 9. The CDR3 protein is CANHPSGGVDTQYF. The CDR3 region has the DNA TGTGCCAACCATCCAAGCGGGGGGGTAGATACGCAGTATTTT.

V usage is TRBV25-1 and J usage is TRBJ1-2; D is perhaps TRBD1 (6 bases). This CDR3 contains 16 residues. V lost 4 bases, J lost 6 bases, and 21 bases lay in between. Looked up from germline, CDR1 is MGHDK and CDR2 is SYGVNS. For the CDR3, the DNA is TGTGCCAGCAGTGCCACAGGGCCTCCTGCGGGAGATGGCTACACCTTC. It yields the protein CASSATGPPAGDGYTF.

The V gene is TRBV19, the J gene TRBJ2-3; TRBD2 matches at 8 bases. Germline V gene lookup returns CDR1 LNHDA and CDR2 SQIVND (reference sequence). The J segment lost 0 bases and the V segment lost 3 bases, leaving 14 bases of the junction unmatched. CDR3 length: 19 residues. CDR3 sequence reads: CASSIRGSSGGLSTDTQYF. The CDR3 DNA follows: TGTGCCAGTAGTATTAGGGGTAGCAGCGGGGGCCTTAGCACAGATACGCAGTATTTT.

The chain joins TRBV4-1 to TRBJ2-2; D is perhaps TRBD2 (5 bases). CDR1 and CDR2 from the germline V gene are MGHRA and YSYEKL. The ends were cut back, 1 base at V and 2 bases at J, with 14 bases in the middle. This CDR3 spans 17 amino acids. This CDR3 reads CASSQAGLGRNTGELFF. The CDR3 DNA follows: TGCGCCAGCAGCCAAGCTGGCCTAGGGAGAAACACCGGGGAGCTGTTTTTT.

The CDR3 DNA is TGCGCCAGCAGCTTGGGGTCAGGGGTCAGCCAAGAGACCCAGTACTTC. Protein sequence: CASSLGSGVSQETQYF. V usage is TRBV5-1 and J usage is TRBJ2-5; possibly TRBD1 for D (6 bases). The CDR3 loop spans 16 amino acids. The V gene's germline CDR1 is SGHRS and CDR2 YFSETQ. V shed 0 bases and J shed 1 base, with 13 bases lying between them.

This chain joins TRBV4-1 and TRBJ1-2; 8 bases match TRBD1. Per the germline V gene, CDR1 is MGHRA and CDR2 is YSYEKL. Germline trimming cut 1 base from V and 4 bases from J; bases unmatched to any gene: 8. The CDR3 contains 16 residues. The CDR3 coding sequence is TGCGCCAGCAGCCAAGTGGGACAGGTGCGGATCTATGGCTACACCTTC. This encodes CASSQVGQVRIYGYTF.